The rows below give T cell receptor beta chains drawn from one sample of a study of T cells after yellow fever vaccination. MiXCR, run by TCRdb on the 5' RACE reads, gives a single entry per CDR3 protein. Among 120,000 or so distinct CDR3 sequences listed, 15% were seen once. The starting material was CD8+ T cells sorted from PBMCs, obtained 5 days after the yellow fever booster vaccination. These receptor sequences come from a man aged 18 to 29 who received the YFV17D yellow fever vaccine. CDR3s include the opening cysteine and the closing phenylalanine or tryptophan. A D gene is named only where the DNA matches it firmly. Not every row has a clone size; where given, it reads once, few, many or a size class.

TRBV27	TRBJ2-2	.	.	TGTGCCAGCAGCTGGCTCGGATCCGGGGAGCTGTTTTTT	CASSWLGSGELFF
TRBV28	TRBJ1-2	.	.	TGTGCCAGCAGTATTCGGACCTTACAATATGGCTACACCTTC	CASSIRTLQYGYTF
TRBV11-2	TRBJ2-3	few	.	TGTGCCAGCAGCCCCCCGCTGGGGCCGATGGGAGCAGATACGCAGTATTTT	CASSPPLGPMGADTQYF
TRBV4-1	TRBJ2-1	few	TRBD2	TGCGCCAGCAGCCAATTCGGACTAGCGGGGGGGCTGGTCGAGCAGTTCTTC	CASSQFGLAGGLVEQFF
TRBV6-2/TRBV6-3	TRBJ2-7	few	TRBD2	TGTGCCAGCAGTCGAGCGGGGGCATCCTACGAGCAGTACTTC	CASSRAGASYEQYF
TRBV10-3	TRBJ2-3	few	.	TGTGCCATCAGTGCCGGGGACATATACACAGATACGCAGTATTTT	CAISAGDIYTDTQYF
TRBV4-1	TRBJ2-5	.	TRBD1	TGCGCCAGCAGCCAAGGAGGGGGCCTCCAAGAGACCCAGTACTTC	CASSQGGGLQETQYF
TRBV7-9	TRBJ1-1	.	.	TGTGCCAGCAGCTTTGGCGGGGGAGGCACTGAAGCTTTCTTT	CASSFGGGGTEAFF
TRBV7-9	TRBJ2-3	many	.	TGTGCCAGCAGCTTTGGGATACGAGATACGCAGTATTTT	CASSFGIRDTQYF
TRBV4-2	TRBJ2-3	few	.	TGTGCCAGCAGCGCAGAAGAGGGACTTTCTAGCACAGATACGCAGTATTTT	CASSAEEGLSSTDTQYF
TRBV7-2	TRBJ2-3	few	TRBD2	TGTGCCAGCCTCCCCACCCCCACTAGCGGCTTATTCACAGATACGCAGTATTTT	CASLPTPTSGLFTDTQYF
TRBV7-9	TRBJ2-3	.	TRBD1	TGTGCCAGCAGCTTAGAGGCCAGGGGGCCGTATTTT	CASSLEARGPYF
TRBV12-3/TRBV12-4	TRBJ1-3	.	.	TGTGCCAGCAGCCCCCTCAACACCATATATTTT	CASSPLNTIYF
TRBV10-3	TRBJ2-3	.	.	TGTGCCACCTGTTCCACAAAGGGGGGAAATAGTACGCAGTATTTT	CATCSTKGGNSTQYF
TRBV9	TRBJ2-4	.	.	TGTGCCAGCAGCGTAGCGGGGGCGGGCATTCAGTACTTC	CASSVAGAGIQYF
TRBV12-3/TRBV12-4	TRBJ1-1	.	.	TGTGCCAGCAGTTGGGGCCGCGTCAACACTGAAGCTTTCTTT	CASSWGRVNTEAFF
TRBV5-5	TRBJ2-5	few	.	TGTGCCAGCAACCCCTCTGATGGGTACCTCCAAGAGACCCAGTACTTC	CASNPSDGYLQETQYF
TRBV11-2	TRBJ2-1	.	.	TGTGCCAGCAGCGGTCCCCCGGGGAATGAGCAGTTCTTC	CASSGPPGNEQFF
TRBV20-1	TRBJ2-1	few	TRBD2	TGCAGTGCTAGAAAATCTAGCGGGGGGACCTACAATGAGCAGTTCTTC	CSARKSSGGTYNEQFF
TRBV20-1	TRBJ2-4	few	.	TGCAGTGCTAGTGGGCAGGGGGCCAAAAACATTCAGTACTTC	CSASGQGAKNIQYF
TRBV11-2	TRBJ2-1	few	.	TGTGCCAGCAGCACCGGGGGAAATGAGCAGTTCTTC	CASSTGGNEQFF
TRBV19	TRBJ1-5	.	.	TGTGCCAGTAGTATACAGATTGGGAGCAATCAGCCCCAGCATTTT	CASSIQIGSNQPQHF
TRBV12-5	TRBJ2-2	few	TRBD1	TGTGCTAGTGGTTTCTTCCTGCTGGACAGGGGGCGAGACACCGGGGAGCTGTTTTTT	CASGFFLLDRGRDTGELFF
TRBV29-1	TRBJ2-1	few	.	TGCAGCGTTGAACTGGCGAGCTCCTACAATGAGCAGTTCTTC	CSVELASSYNEQFF
TRBV15	TRBJ1-2	.	.	TGTGCCACCAGCAGAGATCCGGCGTCGAAAGCTGGTTCTGGCTACACCTTC	CATSRDPASKAGSGYTF
TRBV10-3	TRBJ1-2	.	TRBD1	TGTGCCATCAGTGGACAGGGGGGAGGTGGCTACACCTTC	CAISGQGGGGYTF
TRBV9	TRBJ2-3	.	TRBD1	TGTGCCAGCAGCACCGGGACAGGGGGCGCAGATACGCAGTATTTT	CASSTGTGGADTQYF
TRBV6-1	TRBJ1-2	.	.	TGTGCCAGCAGTGAAGTTTCGGGACTAGAAGTATTCTATGGCTACACCTTC	CASSEVSGLEVFYGYTF
TRBV5-5	TRBJ2-4	few	.	TGTGCCAGCAGTGGCGGGACAGAAAACATTCAGTACTTC	CASSGGTENIQYF
TRBV7-8	TRBJ1-5	few	TRBD1	TGTGCCAGCAGCCCCGCCCCGGGACAGGGGGGAATTCCCCAGCATTTT	CASSPAPGQGGIPQHF
TRBV7-9	TRBJ2-1	few	TRBD2	TGTGCCAGCAGCACCCGCGCCAGTACTAGCGGGGGGGTCTATGAGCAGTTCTTC	CASSTRASTSGGVYEQFF
TRBV4-3	TRBJ2-7	.	.	TGCGCCAGCAGCCAAGGCAAGGGAACCTACGAGCAGTACTTC	CASSQGKGTYEQYF
TRBV4-3	TRBJ2-5	.	TRBD2	TGCGCCAGCAGCCAAGACTACCTAGCGGGGAGAGAGACCCAGTACTTC	CASSQDYLAGRETQYF
TRBV7-9	TRBJ2-1	few	TRBD2	TGTGCCAGCAGCTTAGCCACTAGCGGACCCCTCAATGAGCAGTTCTTC	CASSLATSGPLNEQFF
TRBV5-1	TRBJ1-2	few	.	TGCGCCAGCAGCGGAACAACAGGGCTGGGGGGCTACACCTTC	CASSGTTGLGGYTF
TRBV20-1	TRBJ2-4	.	.	TGCAGTGCTAACTTAGCCAAAAACATTCAGTACTTC	CSANLAKNIQYF
TRBV10-2	TRBJ1-2	.	.	TGCGCCAGCAGTGAGGTACGGGGCTATGGCTACACCTTC	CASSEVRGYGYTF
TRBV6-5	TRBJ2-5	.	TRBD2	TGTGCCAGCAGTTACGGGCGGGGGGCCGAGGAGACCCAGTACTTC	CASSYGRGAEETQYF
TRBV6-5	TRBJ1-1	few	.	TGTGCCAGCAAACTGGGGGTCCTGAACACTGAAGCTTTCTTT	CASKLGVLNTEAFF
TRBV20-1	TRBJ2-2	.	.	TGCAGTGTGACAGCGTCCGGGGAGCTGTTTTTT	CSVTASGELFF
TRBV12-3/TRBV12-4	TRBJ1-2	.	.	TGTGCCAGCAGTTTAGTAGGGGAGGGACACCGACGCTATGGCTACACCTTC	CASSLVGEGHRRYGYTF
TRBV6-2/TRBV6-3	TRBJ2-7	.	.	TGTGCCAGCACCCCGAGGGGGGAATTCTACGAGCAGTACTTC	CASTPRGEFYEQYF
TRBV12-3/TRBV12-4	TRBJ2-1	.	TRBD2	TGTGCCAGCAGAACCAGACTAGCGGGGGGGTCAATCCACAATGAGCAGTTCTTC	CASRTRLAGGSIHNEQFF
TRBV7-2	TRBJ2-1	.	TRBD2	TGTGCCAGCAGCTTATCAGCGGGGGGCTACAATGAGCAGTTCTTC	CASSLSAGGYNEQFF
TRBV5-1	TRBJ2-7	.	.	TGCGCCAGCGGAAGGAGCTCCTACGAGCAGTACTTC	CASGRSSYEQYF
TRBV12-3/TRBV12-4	TRBJ2-1	.	TRBD2	TGTGCCAGCAGTGAACTAGCGGGGCCCTACAATGAGCAGTTCTTC	CASSELAGPYNEQFF
TRBV6-6	TRBJ2-4	few	.	TGTGCCAGCAGTTACGTCCTAGATGAAGACAGGAGAGCCAAAAACATTCAGTACTTC	CASSYVLDEDRRAKNIQYF
TRBV6-5	TRBJ2-5	few	.	TGTGCCAGCGGGTTATCACAGGGTGAGGGTCCTCGATTCGTATGGAGAGAGACCCAGTACTTC	CASGLSQGEGPRFVWRETQYF
TRBV5-6	TRBJ2-2	.	TRBD1	TGTGCCAGCAGCTGGACACAGGGGATACGTGAGACCGGGGAGCTGTTTTTT	CASSWTQGIRETGELFF
TRBV11-2	TRBJ2-5	few	TRBD1	TGTGCCAGCAGCGAGGGGACAGGGGTTCAGGAGACCCAGTACTTC	CASSEGTGVQETQYF
TRBV13	TRBJ2-2	.	TRBD1	TGTGCCAGCCCGGGACAGGGGAACACCGGGGAGCTGTTTTTT	CASPGQGNTGELFF
TRBV29-1	TRBJ2-1	.	.	TGCAGCCCTCCTCTGAATGAGCAGTTCTTC	CSPPLNEQFF
TRBV3-1	TRBJ1-2	few	.	TGTGCCAGCAGCCACGGACGGGGGCTAGGCTATGGCTACACCTTC	CASSHGRGLGYGYTF
TRBV20-1	TRBJ2-4	.	.	TGCAGTGCTAGGGGGGAGGGGGCCGAAAACATTCAGTACTTC	CSARGEGAENIQYF
TRBV6-5	TRBJ1-5	.	.	TGTGCCAGCGGCCTTTCGGGCCTCAATCAGCCCCAGCATTTT	CASGLSGLNQPQHF